This is a list of T cell receptor beta chains from one sample in a study of blood T cells in healthy people across ages. TCRdb recomputed calls from the 5' RACE reads with MiXCR, one row per CDR3 protein. Of about 900,000 distinct CDR3 sequences detected, about 44% appear once; the ten largest clones hold roughly 13%. Material for sequencing was blood. Source of these receptors: a young man in good health. The CDR3 runs from the conserved cysteine through the conserved F or W. D genes are given only for firm matches. A clone size is listed for some rows: how often the clone was seen (once, few, many), or a class if it is expanded.

TRBV4-2,TRBJ2-5,few,-,TGTGCCAGCAGCCTCAGGGCCTCAGAAGGCGAGACCCAGTACTTC,CASSLRASEGETQYF
TRBV5-1,TRBJ2-2,-,-,TGCGCCAGCAGCTGGGAGAGAACCGGGGAGCTGTTTTTT,CASSWERTGELFF
TRBV29-1,TRBJ2-7,-,-,TGCAGCGCCGGAGCGGGCAATGAGCAGTACTTC,CSAGAGNEQYF
TRBV20-1,TRBJ2-7,-,-,TGCAGTGCCACCCCCTCGGCGGGGAGTCCCTACGAGCAGTACTTC,CSATPSAGSPYEQYF
TRBV4-3,TRBJ2-2,-,-,TGCGCCAGCAGCCAGACAACACTCAGACAAGACGGGGAGCTGTTTTTT,CASSQTTLRQDGELFF
TRBV20-1,TRBJ1-5,-,TRBD1,TGCAGTGCTGGAAGACAGGGTGATCAGCCCCAGCATTTT,CSAGRQGDQPQHF
TRBV30,TRBJ2-7,-,-,TGTGCCTGGAGTCCTCAGTACGAGCAGTACTTC,CAWSPQYEQYF
TRBV5-1,TRBJ1-2,-,-,TGCGCCAGCAGCTCCCCAGGGGAGGACTATGGCTACACCTTC,CASSSPGEDYGYTF
TRBV6-1,TRBJ1-6,-,TRBD1,TGTGCCAGCAGCTCGAAACCCGGAGGACAGGGTATTTTTTCACCCCTCCACTTT,CASSSKPGGQGIFSPLHF
TRBV29-1,TRBJ2-7,-,-,TGCAGCGTTGACAGGCCAGGGGGGAAAAACGAGCAGTACTTC,CSVDRPGGKNEQYF
TRBV20-1,TRBJ2-2,few,TRBD2,TGCAGTGCTAGAACCGGGGGGTCCGGGGAGCTGTTTTTT,CSARTGGSGELFF
TRBV7-9,TRBJ2-7,-,-,TGTGCCAGCAGCTCTCAGACGGGACACCCCTACGAGCAGTACTTC,CASSSQTGHPYEQYF
TRBV9,TRBJ2-1,-,-,TGTGCCAGCAGCGTAGCAGTGAACAATGAGCAGTTCTTC,CASSVAVNNEQFF
TRBV4-2,TRBJ1-1,few,-,TGTGCCAGCAGCCAAGGTACTGTCACTGAAGCTTTCTTT,CASSQGTVTEAFF
TRBV7-2,TRBJ1-2,-,-,TGTGCCAGCAGCCCATCACGGGACGGGGTATTCAACTATGGCTACACCTTC,CASSPSRDGVFNYGYTF
TRBV30,TRBJ2-3,-,TRBD1,TGTGCCTGGAGCACAGGGGGCGTCTCGGATACGCAGTATTTT,CAWSTGGVSDTQYF
TRBV29-1,TRBJ1-5,once,-,TGCAGCGTTGGGGACATCAATCAGCCCCAGCATTTT,CSVGDINQPQHF
TRBV5-4,TRBJ2-1,-,-,TGTGCCAGCAGCATAGACAAGAACAATGAGCAGTTCTTC,CASSIDKNNEQFF
TRBV5-5,TRBJ2-7,many,-,TGTGCCAGCAGCCCCCCCCCTACTGCGTTTGGCTCCTACGAGCAGTACTTC,CASSPPPTAFGSYEQYF
TRBV5-1,TRBJ1-2,many,TRBD1,TGCGCCAGCAGCTCCGGGGACAGCCGTAACTATGGCTACACCTTC,CASSSGDSRNYGYTF